This TCR beta chain was documented in a study of T cell responses to AZD1222 COVID-19 vaccine. Study summary: Analysis merged second doses at about 4 or about 12 weeks.

This table comes from immunoSEQ multiplex PCR, and its TCRdb copy is limited to in-frame clones, with some not included. The sample lists roughly 200,000 clones; almost 95% were seen once. For this clone: The antigen is undetermined.

Study-level results: Nearly half of the spike-specific TCRs reportedly recognize variant regions that carry no mutations.

Trimming removed 3 bases from V and 0 bases from J, with 24 bases in between. The germline gives CDR1 MNHEY, CDR2 SVGEGT. The CDR3 runs to 20 residues. The material sequenced was peripheral blood, taken on day 0 of AZD1222 vaccination. This receptor was taken from an adult in good health. This sequence joins TRBV6-2 or TRBV6-3 and TRBJ1-5; D is undetermined. The CDR3 DNA reads TGTGCCAGCAGTTATAACCCCTACCATGGGGAGATGTATAGCAATCAGCCCCAGCATTTT. It encodes CASSYNPYHGEMYSNQPQHF.